Presented here are 9 T cell receptor beta chains from one specimen sequenced in a study of cytomegalovirus exposure and HLA in healthy donors (dated by TCRdb to the late 2010s). The library was built by means of the immunoSEQ multiplex PCR assay. The multiplex PCR relied on a mix of 60 forward primers for TCR Vbeta segments and 13 reverse primers for TCR Jbeta segments. In its TCRdb copy, this immuneACCESS table keeps in-frame sequences only and misses some clones. Where compared with another copy, unresolved V genes explain less than half of these, and the others have no known cause. The sample profile shows about 140,000 clones; approximately 80% of them were found once. 2% to 3% of the sample is in the top ten clones. Sequencing used PBMCs. The receptor source for this set is a woman under 30 in good health and CMV-seropositive.

This clone showed up just a few times. The same CDR3 arises from other DNA sequences in this sample as well. V and J are TRBV6-6 and TRBJ1-1; possible D gene TRBD1, 6 bases. V was shortened by 0 bases and J by 8 bases, with 7 bases between the two germline ends. Per the germline V gene, CDR1 is MNHNY and CDR2 is SVGAGI (reference sequence). This CDR3 is built from 12 residues. This CDR3 reads CASSYSRGEAFF. CDR3 bases: TGTGCCAGCAGTTACTCCAGGGGCGAAGCTTTCTTT.

The gene calls are TRBV15 and TRBJ1-4, with TRBD1 as a possible D gene (6 bases). Trimming shortened V by 0 bases and J by 3 bases, and 11 bases separated the two germline ends. The CDR3 sequence is 16 residues long. Per the germline V gene, CDR1 is LNHNV and CDR2 is YYDKDF (reference sequence). Here the CDR3 DNA reads TGTGCCACCAGCAGAGATCGGGAGGGGGCTAATGAAAAACTGTTTTTT. It encodes CATSRDREGANEKLFF.

The chain uses TRBV19 and TRBJ2-3, with 9 bases identical to TRBD1. This CDR3 contains 16 residues. Germline loops: CDR1 LNHDA, CDR2 SQIVND (reference sequence). The ends lost 7 bases at V and 2 bases at J; junction bases unmatched: 10. Here the CDR3 reads CASKSGTGIVTDTQYF. The CDR3, as DNA: TGTGCCAGTAAATCCGGGACAGGGATCGTCACAGATACGCAGTATTTT.

J is TRBJ1-2 and V is TRBV7-2; 9 nucleotides match TRBD1. Looked up from germline, CDR1 is SGHTA and CDR2 is FQGNSA. V lost 7 bases, J lost 4 bases, and 10 bases stayed unmatched. This CDR3 has 15 amino acids. The chain's CDR3 is CASILTGGIIYGYTF. The DNA of the CDR3 is TGTGCCAGCATCCTGACAGGGGGAATCATCTATGGCTACACCTTC.

The V gene is TRBV7-2, the J gene TRBJ2-7, with 10 bases that match TRBD1. V dropped 5 bases and J dropped 4; count of bases not matched to a gene: 8. The CDR3 totals 15 residues. Germline CDR1 and CDR2: SGHTA and FQGNSA. CDR3 sequence reads: CASSQSGQGIYEQYF. The CDR3 nucleotides read TGTGCCAGCAGCCAATCGGGACAGGGGATTTACGAGCAGTACTTC.

This chain connects TRBV4-2 to TRBJ1-5; tentatively, D is TRBD1 (5 bases). The CDR3 loop spans 15 amino acids. Between the trimmed V and J ends, which lost 2 bases and 2 bases, there was a span of 10 bases. CDR1 is LGHNA and CDR2 is YNFKEQ in the germline V gene. The CDR3 DNA is TGTGCCAGCAGCCAAAACCGGGGGGGCAATCAGCCCCAGCATTTT. Protein: CASSQNRGGNQPQHF.

This rearrangement joins TRBV7-2 to TRBJ1-2; no firm D call. CDR3 size: 15 residues. V shed 6 bases and J shed 5 bases, with 19 bases lying between them. Germline V CDR1 and CDR2: SGHTA, FQGNSA. The CDR3 protein is CASSFTVLPDYGYTF. CDR3 DNA: TGTGCCAGCAGTTTTACAGTTCTACCCGATTATGGCTACACCTTC.

The gene calls are TRBV2 and TRBJ1-4, with 7 bases that match TRBD1. The ends lost 5 bases at V and 7 bases at J; junction bases unmatched: 7. Germline V gene data show CDR1 as SNHLY and CDR2 as FYNNEI. The CDR3 has 14 residues. CDR3 sequence (DNA): TGTGCCAGCAGTCGACAGGGACGTGGTGAAAAACTGTTTTTT. Encoded protein: CASSRQGRGEKLFF. The variable domain in full, completed from reference TRBV2 and TRBJ1-4, reads EPEVTQTPSHQVTQMGQEVILRCVPISNHLYFYWYRQILGQKVEFLVSFYNNEISEKSEIFDDQFSVERPDGSNFTLKIRSTKLEDSAMYFCASSRQGRGEKLFFGSGTQLSVL.

This clone has only a few counts. The chain is built from TRBV18 and TRBJ1-4, with TRBD1 matching 12 bases. The CDR3 totals 16 residues. Germline trimming cut 3 bases from V and 7 bases from J; bases unmatched to any gene: 6. Germline V CDR1 and CDR2: KGHSH, LQKENI. Here the CDR3 DNA reads TGTGCCAGCTCACCGCCCTGGGACAGGGGGCGTGAAAAACTGTTTTTT. This gives the protein CASSPPWDRGREKLFF.